The clone carrying this T cell receptor beta chain was found once. Original processing notes: Reference gene primer amplification yielded estimated nucleated cell counts. TCRdb's copy holds only in-frame clones and misses some; the assay was immunoSEQ multiplex PCR. That table furnishes V, J and clone size, whereas the DNA furnished D and trimming. The sample carries roughly 100,000 clones, more than 75% recorded once. This sample is drawn from a study of blood T cell repertoires in COVID-19. Study in general: Samples taken during acute and convalescent COVID-19 were collected in the United States, Italy and Spain. PBMCs, B-cell-depleted T cells, or T cells were the source of the cDNA or gDNA that made up the material.

The CDR3 is 14 residues long. Losses at the gene ends were 6 bases for V and 9 bases for J; bases not matched to a gene: 11. Germline CDR1 and CDR2: ENHRY and SYGVKD. This clonotype was sampled from a human donor in a cohort sampled during active COVID-19. Sample: peripheral blood. The chain combines TRBV10-3 with TRBJ2-1; 7 bases are a match to TRBD1. The DNA of the CDR3 is TGTGCCATCAGGACCGGGACAGTCGTTAGTGAGCAGTTCTTC. Protein product: CAIRTGTVVSEQFF.